Below are 2 T cell receptor beta chains sequenced from a single sample in a study of T-cell reconstitution after alpha-beta-depleted transplantation in children. TCRbeta library preparation incorporated unique molecular identifiers. A single record per CDR3 protein comes from TCRdb applying MiXCR to the PCR reads. The repertoire includes about 870,000 distinct CDR3 sequences, less than 20% of them detected once, and roughly 5% sits in the top ten. This material consisted of PBMCs, mostly from graft donor cells, taken 360 days after TCRalphabeta/CD19-depleted stem cell transplant. The receptor source for this set is a male patient aged 10 to 17 who had a stem cell transplant for acute lymphoblastic leukemia, so the T cells may come from the graft donor.

This clonotype was seen only a few times. At one of its ends the junction is not consistent with the germline gene, which may arise from a read error. The chain employs TRBV6-5 and TRBJ2-7; the match to TRBD1 covers 8 bases. Germline CDR1 reads MNHEY; CDR2 reads SVGAGI. CDR3 length equals 15 residues. CDR3 region: CASSSPHGTGLFLNF. CDR3 bases: TGTGCCAGCAGTTCCCCTCACGGGACAGGTCTTTTTTTGAACTTC.

At least ten counts were recorded for this clonotype. The V gene is TRBV12-3 or TRBV12-4, the J gene TRBJ1-4, with D unresolved. The CDR3 has 12 amino acids. The V and J ends lost 2 bases and 11 bases respectively, with 9 bases between them. CDR3 coding DNA: TGTGCCAGCAGTTTATCCCCACCTAAACTGTTTTTT. Protein sequence: CASSLSPPKLFF.